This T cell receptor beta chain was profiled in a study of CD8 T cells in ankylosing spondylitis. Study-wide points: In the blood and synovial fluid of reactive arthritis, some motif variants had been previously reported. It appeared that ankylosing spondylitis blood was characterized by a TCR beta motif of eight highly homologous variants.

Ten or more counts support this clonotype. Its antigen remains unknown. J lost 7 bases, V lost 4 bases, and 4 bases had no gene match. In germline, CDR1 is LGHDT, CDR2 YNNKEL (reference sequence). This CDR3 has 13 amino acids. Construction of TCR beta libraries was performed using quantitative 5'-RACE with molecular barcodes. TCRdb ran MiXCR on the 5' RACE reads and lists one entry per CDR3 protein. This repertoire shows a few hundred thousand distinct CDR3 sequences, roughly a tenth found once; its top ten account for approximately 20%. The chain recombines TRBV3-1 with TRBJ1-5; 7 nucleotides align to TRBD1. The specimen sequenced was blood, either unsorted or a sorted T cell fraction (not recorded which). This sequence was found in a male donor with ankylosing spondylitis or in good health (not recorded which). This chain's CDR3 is CASSLDREQPQHF. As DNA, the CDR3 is TGTGCCAGCAGCCTTGACAGGGAGCAGCCCCAGCATTTT.